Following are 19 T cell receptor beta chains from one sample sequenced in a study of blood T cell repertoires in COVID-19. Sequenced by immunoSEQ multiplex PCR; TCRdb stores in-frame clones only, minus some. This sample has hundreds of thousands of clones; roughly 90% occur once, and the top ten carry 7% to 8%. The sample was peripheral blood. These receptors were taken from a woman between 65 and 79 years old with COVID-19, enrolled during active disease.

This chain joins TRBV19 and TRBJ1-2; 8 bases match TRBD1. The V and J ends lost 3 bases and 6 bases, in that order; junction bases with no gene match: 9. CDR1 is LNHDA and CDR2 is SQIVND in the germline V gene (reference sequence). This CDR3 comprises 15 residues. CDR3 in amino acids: CASSITGGPMDGYTF. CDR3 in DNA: TGTGCCAGTAGTATTACAGGGGGGCCTATGGATGGCTACACCTTC. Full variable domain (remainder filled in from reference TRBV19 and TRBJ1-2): DGGITQSPKYLFRKEGQNVTLSCEQNLNHDAMYWYRQDPGQGLRLIYYSQIVNDFQKGDIAEGYSVSREKKESFPLTVTSAQKNPTAFYLCASSITGGPMDGYTFGSGTRLTVV.

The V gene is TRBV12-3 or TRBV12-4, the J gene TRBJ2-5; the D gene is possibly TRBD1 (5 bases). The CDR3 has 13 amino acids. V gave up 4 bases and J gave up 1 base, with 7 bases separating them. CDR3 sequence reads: CASSSTVQETQYF. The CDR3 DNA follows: TGTGCCAGCAGTTCGACAGTCCAAGAGACCCAGTACTTC.

The CDR3 spells CASSQGFSGGAIDQETQYF. The CDR3 nucleotides read TGCGCCAGCAGCCAAGGTTTTAGCGGGGGGGCAATTGATCAAGAGACCCAGTACTTC. The V and J genes are TRBV4-1 and TRBJ2-5, with 11 bases aligning to TRBD2. The CDR3 has 19 residues. The germline V gene encodes CDR1 MGHRA and CDR2 YSYEKL. V was pared by 1 base and J by 2 bases, with 12 bases of the junction left unmatched.

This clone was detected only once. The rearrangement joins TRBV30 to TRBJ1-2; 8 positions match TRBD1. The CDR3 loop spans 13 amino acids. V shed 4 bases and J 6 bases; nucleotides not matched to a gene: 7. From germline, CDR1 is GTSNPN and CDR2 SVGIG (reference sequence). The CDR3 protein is CAWTSTGGHGYTF. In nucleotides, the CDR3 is TGTGCCTGGACGTCCACAGGGGGACATGGCTACACCTTC.

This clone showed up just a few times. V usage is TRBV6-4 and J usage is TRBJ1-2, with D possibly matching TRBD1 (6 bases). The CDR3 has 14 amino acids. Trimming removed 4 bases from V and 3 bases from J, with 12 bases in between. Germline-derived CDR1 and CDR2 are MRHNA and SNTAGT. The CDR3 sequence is CASSVEQGYYGYTF. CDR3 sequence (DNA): TGTGCCAGCAGTGTTGAACAGGGATACTATGGCTACACCTTC.

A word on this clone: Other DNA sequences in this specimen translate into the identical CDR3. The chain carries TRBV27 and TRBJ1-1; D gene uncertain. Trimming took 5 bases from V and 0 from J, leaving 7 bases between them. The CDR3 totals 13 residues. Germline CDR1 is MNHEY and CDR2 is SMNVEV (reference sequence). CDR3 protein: CASSLQVNTEAFF. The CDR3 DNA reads TGTGCCAGCAGTCTCCAGGTGAACACTGAAGCTTTCTTT.

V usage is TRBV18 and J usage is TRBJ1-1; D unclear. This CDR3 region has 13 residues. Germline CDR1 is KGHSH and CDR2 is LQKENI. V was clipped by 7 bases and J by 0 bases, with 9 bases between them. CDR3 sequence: CASYRGLNTEAFF. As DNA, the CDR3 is TGTGCCAGCTACCGGGGTCTGAACACTGAAGCTTTCTTT.

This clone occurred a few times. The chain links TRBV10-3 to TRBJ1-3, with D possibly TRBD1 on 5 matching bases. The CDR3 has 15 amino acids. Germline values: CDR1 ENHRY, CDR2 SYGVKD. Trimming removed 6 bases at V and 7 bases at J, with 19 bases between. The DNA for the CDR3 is TGTGCCATCAGCAAACAGACAGTTCGGGGGAACACCATATATTTT. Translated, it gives CAISKQTVRGNTIYF.

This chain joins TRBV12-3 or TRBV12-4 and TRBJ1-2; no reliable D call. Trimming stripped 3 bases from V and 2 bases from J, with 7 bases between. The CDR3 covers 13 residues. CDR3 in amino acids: CASSLLRNYGYTF. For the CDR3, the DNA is TGTGCCAGCAGTTTGCTGAGGAACTATGGCTACACCTTC.

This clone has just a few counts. As DNA, the CDR3 is TGCGCCAGCAGCTCAGTACAGGGGAAACAGCCCCAGCATTTT. Amino acids: CASSSVQGKQPQHF. The chain has TRBV4-1 and TRBJ1-5; 7 bases map to TRBD1. Germline CDR1 is MGHRA and CDR2 is YSYEKL. The junction had 8 bases not matched to a gene; V was cut back by 5 bases and J by 7 bases. This CDR3 is built from 14 residues.

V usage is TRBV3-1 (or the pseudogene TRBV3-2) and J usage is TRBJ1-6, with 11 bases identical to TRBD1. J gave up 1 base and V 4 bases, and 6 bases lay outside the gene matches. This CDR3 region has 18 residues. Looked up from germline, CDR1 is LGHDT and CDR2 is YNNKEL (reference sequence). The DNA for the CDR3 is TGTGCCAGCAGCCTCGGACAGGGGGCACGGTCCTATAATTCACCCCTCCACTTT. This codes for CASSLGQGARSYNSPLHF.

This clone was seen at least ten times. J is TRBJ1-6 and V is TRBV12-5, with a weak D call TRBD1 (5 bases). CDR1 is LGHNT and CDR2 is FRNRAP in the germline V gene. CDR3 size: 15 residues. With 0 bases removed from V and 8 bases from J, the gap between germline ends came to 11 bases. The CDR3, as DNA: TGTGCTAGTGGTTTGGTGCAGGGTTTAGATTCACCCCTCCACTTT. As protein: CASGLVQGLDSPLHF.

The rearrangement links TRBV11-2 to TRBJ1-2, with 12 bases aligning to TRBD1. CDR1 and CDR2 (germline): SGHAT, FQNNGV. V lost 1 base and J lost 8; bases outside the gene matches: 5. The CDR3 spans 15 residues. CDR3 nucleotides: TGTGCCAGCAGCTTAGGGGGACAGGGGGCCGGAGGCTACACCTTC. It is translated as CASSLGGQGAGGYTF.

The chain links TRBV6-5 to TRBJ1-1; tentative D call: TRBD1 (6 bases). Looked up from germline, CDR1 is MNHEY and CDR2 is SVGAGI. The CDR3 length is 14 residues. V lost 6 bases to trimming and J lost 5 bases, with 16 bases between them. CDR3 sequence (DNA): TGTGCCAGCAGGCGGACAGTCGTCGGGACTGAAGCTTTCTTT. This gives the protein CASRRTVVGTEAFF.

The CDR3 protein is CASSLGQAQGKLFF. CDR3 nucleotides: TGTGCCAGCAGTTTAGGACAGGCCCAGGGGAAACTGTTTTTT. The J gene is TRBJ1-4, the V gene TRBV27, with 7 nucleotides matching TRBD1. The V and J ends lost 2 bases and 11 bases, in that order; junction bases with no gene match: 8. The CDR3 contains 14 residues. From germline, CDR1 is MNHEY and CDR2 SMNVEV (reference sequence).

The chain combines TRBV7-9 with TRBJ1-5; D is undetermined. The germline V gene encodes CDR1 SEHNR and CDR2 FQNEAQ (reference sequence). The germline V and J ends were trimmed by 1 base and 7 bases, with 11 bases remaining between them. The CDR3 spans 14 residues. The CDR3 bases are TGTGCCAGCAGCTTAGTTACCTCAGGACAGCCCCAGCATTTT. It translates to CASSLVTSGQPQHF.

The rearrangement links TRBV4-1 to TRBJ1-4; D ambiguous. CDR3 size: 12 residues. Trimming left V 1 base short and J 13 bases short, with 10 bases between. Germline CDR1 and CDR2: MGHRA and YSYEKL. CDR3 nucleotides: TGCGCCAGCAGCCAAGTGTTAGGGAGACTGTTTTTT. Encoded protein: CASSQVLGRLFF.

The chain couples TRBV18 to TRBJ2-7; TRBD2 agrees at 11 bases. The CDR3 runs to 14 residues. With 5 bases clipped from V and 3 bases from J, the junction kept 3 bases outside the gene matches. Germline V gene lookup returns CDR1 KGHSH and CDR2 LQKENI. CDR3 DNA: TGTGCCAGCTCAACTGGGACTAGCGGCTACGAGCAGTACTTC. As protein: CASSTGTSGYEQYF.

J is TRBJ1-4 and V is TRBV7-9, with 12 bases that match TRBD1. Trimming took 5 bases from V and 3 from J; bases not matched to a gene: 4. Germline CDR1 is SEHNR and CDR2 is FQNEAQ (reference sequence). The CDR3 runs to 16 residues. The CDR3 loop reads CASSVGQGAANEKLFF. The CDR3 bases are TGTGCCAGCAGCGTGGGACAGGGGGCGGCTAATGAAAAACTGTTTTTT.